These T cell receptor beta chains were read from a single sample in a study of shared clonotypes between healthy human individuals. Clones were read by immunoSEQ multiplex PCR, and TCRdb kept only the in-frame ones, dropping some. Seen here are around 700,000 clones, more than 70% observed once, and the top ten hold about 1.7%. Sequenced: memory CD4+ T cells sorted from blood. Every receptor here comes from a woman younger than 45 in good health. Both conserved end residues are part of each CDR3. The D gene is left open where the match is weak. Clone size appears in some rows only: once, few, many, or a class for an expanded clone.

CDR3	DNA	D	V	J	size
CARQGARYGYTF	TGTGCCAGGCAGGGGGCCAGGTATGGCTACACCTTC	TRBD1	TRBV2	TRBJ1-2	NA
CASSDSRATISNQPQHF	TGTGCCAGCAGTGACTCTCGAGCTACAATTAGCAATCAGCCCCAGCATTTT	NA	TRBV2	TRBJ1-5	NA
CASSLPAGGTGANVLTF	TGTGCCAGTAGTCTCCCGGCAGGGGGTACTGGGGCCAACGTCCTGACTTTC	TRBD1	TRBV19	TRBJ2-6	NA
CASSIMGLAGGHNEQFF	TGTGCCAGTAGTATTATGGGACTAGCGGGAGGTCACAATGAGCAGTTCTTC	TRBD2	TRBV19	TRBJ2-1	NA
CASSPTGTSGRREQYF	TGTGCCAGCAGCCCGACCGGGACTAGCGGGAGAAGGGAGCAGTACTTC	TRBD2	TRBV7-2	TRBJ2-7	NA
CATSRDQRLAVNTGELFF	TGTGCCACCAGCAGAGACCAGAGACTAGCGGTGAACACCGGGGAGCTGTTTTTT	TRBD2	TRBV15	TRBJ2-2	many
CASSKPGQGRPPYF	TGCGCCAGCAGCAAGCCGGGACAGGGGCGTCCCCCTTACTTC	TRBD1	TRBV4-1	TRBJ2-7	NA
CASSNIGRNTEAFF	TGTGCCAGCAGTAATATAGGGCGGAACACTGAAGCTTTCTTT	NA	TRBV27	TRBJ1-1	once
CASSPLSEYIYEQYF	TGCGCCAGCAGCCCCCTTTCTGAGTATATCTACGAGCAGTACTTC	NA	TRBV5-1	TRBJ2-7	NA
CASSDQGGGGRAKNIQYF	TGTGCCAGCAGTGATCAGGGGGGGGGCGGAAGGGCCAAAAACATTCAGTACTTC	NA	TRBV6-1	TRBJ2-4	NA
CASSLTSVETQYF	TGTGCCAGCAGCTTGACTAGCGTTGAGACCCAGTACTTC	TRBD2	TRBV5-5	TRBJ2-5	NA
CASSLRTDAYEQYF	TGTGCCAGCAGCCTCCGGACCGACGCATACGAGCAGTACTTC	NA	TRBV7-9	TRBJ2-7	NA
CATSRDWVGRSTSTDTQYF	TGTGCCACCAGCAGAGATTGGGTGGGGAGATCCACTAGCACAGATACGCAGTATTTT	NA	TRBV15	TRBJ2-3	NA
CASSPPPGARQETQYF	TGTGCCAGCAGCCCACCCCCAGGGGCCCGCCAAGAGACCCAGTACTTC	NA	TRBV5-4	TRBJ2-5	NA
CASSSPQGGTEAFF	TGTGCCAGTAGTAGCCCACAAGGGGGCACTGAAGCTTTCTTT	NA	TRBV19	TRBJ1-1	once
CASSGYRGPQLHKQFF	TGCGCCAGCAGTGGGTACAGGGGGCCCCAGCTTCATAAGCAGTTCTTC	TRBD1	TRBV10-1	TRBJ2-1	NA
CSVGYGESSYNEQFF	TGCAGCGTTGGGTATGGAGAGAGCTCCTACAATGAGCAGTTCTTC	NA	TRBV29-1	TRBJ2-1	NA
CASSQVVQGKGHTDTQYF	TGCGCCAGCAGCCAAGTTGTACAGGGGAAAGGACACACAGATACGCAGTATTTT	TRBD1	TRBV4-1	TRBJ2-3	NA
CASSTLSGIRANEQFF	TGTGCCAGCAGCACCCTGAGCGGGATCCGTGCCAATGAGCAGTTCTTC	TRBD2	TRBV5-4	TRBJ2-1	NA
CASSPRPLRGDNEQFF	TGTGCCAGCAGCCCTCGACCTTTGCGGGGAGACAATGAGCAGTTCTTC	NA	TRBV14	TRBJ2-1	NA
CASSWGGQTWDQPQHF	TGTGCCAGCAGCTGGGGGGGACAAACTTGGGATCAGCCCCAGCATTTT	NA	TRBV5-6	TRBJ1-5	NA
CATSREGDEQFF	TGTGCCACCAGCAGAGAAGGAGATGAGCAGTTCTTC	NA	TRBV15	TRBJ2-1	NA
CAWSQTGAGNTIYF	TGTGCCTGGAGCCAGACAGGGGCTGGAAACACCATATATTTT	TRBD1	TRBV30	TRBJ1-3	NA
CSVERDTDTQYF	TGCAGCGTTGAAAGGGACACAGATACGCAGTATTTT	NA	TRBV29-1	TRBJ2-3	NA
CASSLIGDASGELFF	TGTGCCAGCTCACTAATAGGGGACGCGTCCGGGGAGCTGTTTTTT	NA	TRBV18	TRBJ2-2	NA
CASRILAGVRHEQFF	TGTGCCAGCAGGATCCTAGCGGGAGTCCGTCATGAGCAGTTCTTC	TRBD2	TRBV2	TRBJ2-1	NA
CASSLVSGGLRRRSYNEQFF	TGTGCCAGCAGCTTAGTATCGGGAGGGCTCAGAAGACGGTCCTACAATGAGCAGTTCTTC	TRBD2	TRBV7-8	TRBJ2-1	NA
CASSARDNSGYTF	TGTGCCAGCAGCGCCCGGGACAATTCTGGCTACACCTTC	NA	TRBV7-8	TRBJ1-2	NA
CASSLASQAYNEQFF	TGCGCCAGCAGCTTGGCTTCACAGGCCTACAATGAGCAGTTCTTC	NA	TRBV5-1	TRBJ2-1	NA
CASSSRVAGGEQYF	TGCGCCAGCAGCTCCCGTGTAGCGGGAGGCGAGCAGTACTTC	TRBD2	TRBV5-1	TRBJ2-7	NA
CAWRATSGASYEQYF	TGTGCCTGGAGGGCCACTAGCGGGGCATCCTACGAGCAGTACTTC	TRBD2	TRBV30	TRBJ2-7	NA
CASSRDTESYNEQFF	TGCGCCAGCAGTCGGGACACCGAGTCCTACAATGAGCAGTTCTTC	NA	TRBV5-1	TRBJ2-1	NA
CASSQVGGEAYEQYF	TGCGCCAGCAGCCAAGTAGGGGGGGAGGCCTACGAGCAGTACTTC	NA	TRBV4-1	TRBJ2-7	NA
CASSNLVGQPQHF	TGTGCCAGTAGTAACTTAGTGGGTCAGCCCCAGCATTTT	NA	TRBV19	TRBJ1-5	few
CASSSFPGQGTTEAFF	TGTGCCAGCAGTTCCTTCCCGGGACAGGGGACCACTGAAGCTTTCTTT	TRBD1	TRBV28	TRBJ1-1	NA
CASSKGGGILTDTQYF	TGTGCCAGCAGCAAAGGAGGCGGGATCCTCACAGATACGCAGTATTTT	NA	TRBV7-2	TRBJ2-3	NA
CASSLGPSNAGNTIYF	TGTGCCAGCTCACTGGGACCGTCAAATGCAGGAAACACCATATATTTT	NA	TRBV18	TRBJ1-3	NA
CAFVPGQGNSNQPQHF	TGTGCCTTCGTCCCGGGACAGGGGAATAGCAATCAGCCCCAGCATTTT	TRBD1	TRBV30	TRBJ1-5	NA
CASSPSAYEQYF	TGTGCCAGCAGCCCCTCAGCCTACGAGCAGTACTTC	NA	TRBV7-9	TRBJ2-7	NA
CASSLGGISNYGYTF	TGCGCCAGCAGCTTGGGCGGCATCTCTAACTATGGCTACACCTTC	NA	TRBV5-1	TRBJ1-2	NA